This TCR beta chain was identified in a study of T cell responses to AZD1222 COVID-19 vaccine (dated by TCRdb to 2020 to 2022). Looking at the study overall: Because spike-specific TCR depth and breadth did not differ between the two schedules, AZD1222 recipients who got a second dose at roughly 4 weeks were pooled with those who got a second dose at roughly 12 weeks. TCR sequencing was performed for 230 to 250 trial participants, of whom about 200 were given two doses of AZD1222 and about 25 were given two doses of MenACWY control vaccine. Enrollment into the trials was organized by age into subgroups of 18-55, 56-69 and 70-plus years, and those subgroups contained approximately 160, 26 and 62 TCR-sequenced participants, respectively.

This specimen's time point label, interpreted: baseline before first vaccination. Vaccinee samples were obtained from the UK trials COV001 and COV002, which included a single-blind randomized controlled phase 2/3 trial of AZD1222 (ChAdOx1 nCoV-19) in healthy adults. Trial participant PBMC samples were collected at day 0 and day 28 after the second dose for TCRbeta chain sequencing. Counted from cysteine to phenylalanine, this CDR3 has 17 amino acids. CDR3 DNA is the only sequence kept; it has 51 bases, read in frame from the first base. Relative to germline, V is missing 6 bases and J is missing 10 bases, with 14 bases of the junction outside any gene match. The germline V gene supplies CDR1 MNHNS and CDR2 SASEGT. With regard to this clone: Which antigen it targets is not known. No qualities accompany the bases; no much larger clone lies one base away.

The CDR3 regions of human TCRbeta chains were subjected to immunosequencing. On the authors' methods: Repertoire TCRs were checked for matches against a reference library of SARS-CoV-2-specific TCRs that had been generated using the MIRA antigen-specificity platform. Breadth meant the fraction of unique TCRs that were SARS-CoV-2-associated, whereas depth meant the fraction of total T cells that were SARS-CoV-2-associated. Using the MIRA data, each spike-specific TCR was mapped to the spike region that the TCR reacts to and placed in a CD4 or CD8 class. Log10-transformed breadth and depth values were compared by one-way ANOVA with Sidak's multiple comparisons tests. Drawn from immuneACCESS, this table holds only the in-frame rearrangements with V and J called that TCRdb kept. Clones are partly lost; checked studies trace under half to an unresolved V gene and leave the rest unexplained. V and J calls and clone size come straight from that table; D and trimming were deduced from the DNA. The sample has 85,000 to 130,000 clones on record, over 85% of them singletons. 5% of the sample rests with the top ten.

Study-wide findings and limitations: The whole spike protein was spanned by vaccine-associated CD4 TCRs, and dominant responses were seen in regions 160-218 and 743-854. Conclusions about previously exposed vaccinees are limited because only a handful of AZD1222 recipients were SARS-CoV-2 seropositive at baseline. Because no samples from the day 14 peak response were available, repertoires could be characterized only after the peak T cell response. Reportedly, almost half of the unique spike-specific TCRs recognized epitopes lying outside the regions that are mutated in the B.1.351 and B.1.1.7 variants. Most participants were white British and females outnumbered males, and the authors suggested that clonal diversity may have been underestimated. After two AZD1222 doses, both the breadth and the depth of spike-specific TCRs were significantly higher than at day 0 and than in MenACWY recipients. The 56-69-year group was small, and its depth increase did not reach significance, likely because of low power.

Recombination joined TRBV6-1 with TRBJ2-1; 14 of the junction bases match TRBD2. The sequence derives from an adult in good health. This material consisted of peripheral blood, taken on day 0 of AZD1222 vaccination. The nucleotides read TGTGCCAGCAGCGAACCGGGACTAGCGGGAGAGGATGGCGAGCAGTTCTTC. It translates to CASSEPGLAGEDGEQFF.